This TCR beta chain was documented in a study of T cells after yellow fever vaccination. Study-wide points: On re-exposure, the response was weaker but peaked faster, at day 5 versus 15. Subsequent booster samples again held most clones from primary vaccination (96% CD4, nearly 90% CD8). The presence of abundant clonotypes contaminating from the bulk population was possible in FACS-sorted repertoires.

As concerns this clonotype: The antigen is unknown.

5'RACE template switching generated TCR cDNA, adding a universal primer site and UMIs. TCRdb reanalysed the 5' RACE reads using MiXCR and keeps one entry per CDR3 protein. Among 610,000 or so distinct CDR3 sequences listed, 10% to 15% were seen once. Trimming shortened V by 4 bases and J by 0 bases, and 10 bases separated the two germline ends. The CDR3 is 16 amino acids. Germline-derived CDR1 and CDR2 are MNHEY and SMNVEV (reference sequence). The TCR sequence derives from a man aged 25 to 40 who received the YFV17D yellow fever vaccine. The sequencing here drew on PBMCs, taken on the day of the yellow fever booster vaccination. J is TRBJ2-6 and V is TRBV27; D unresolved. The chain's CDR3 is CASSSLQPSGANVLTF. The CDR3 DNA follows: TGTGCCAGCAGTTCCCTACAGCCCTCTGGGGCCAACGTCCTGACTTTC.